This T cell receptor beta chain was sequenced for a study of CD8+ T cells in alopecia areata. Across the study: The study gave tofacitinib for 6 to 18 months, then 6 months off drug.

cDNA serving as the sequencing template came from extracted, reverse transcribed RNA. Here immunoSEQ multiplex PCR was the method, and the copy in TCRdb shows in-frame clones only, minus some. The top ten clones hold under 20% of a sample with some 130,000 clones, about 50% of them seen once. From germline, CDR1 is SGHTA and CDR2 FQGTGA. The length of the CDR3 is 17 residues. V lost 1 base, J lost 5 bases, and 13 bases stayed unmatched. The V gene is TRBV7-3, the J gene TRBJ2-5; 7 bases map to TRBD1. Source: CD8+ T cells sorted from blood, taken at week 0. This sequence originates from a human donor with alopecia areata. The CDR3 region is CASSLKGRGDSRETQYF. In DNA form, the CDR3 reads TGTGCCAGCAGCTTAAAAGGTCGAGGGGACAGTAGGGAGACCCAGTACTTC.